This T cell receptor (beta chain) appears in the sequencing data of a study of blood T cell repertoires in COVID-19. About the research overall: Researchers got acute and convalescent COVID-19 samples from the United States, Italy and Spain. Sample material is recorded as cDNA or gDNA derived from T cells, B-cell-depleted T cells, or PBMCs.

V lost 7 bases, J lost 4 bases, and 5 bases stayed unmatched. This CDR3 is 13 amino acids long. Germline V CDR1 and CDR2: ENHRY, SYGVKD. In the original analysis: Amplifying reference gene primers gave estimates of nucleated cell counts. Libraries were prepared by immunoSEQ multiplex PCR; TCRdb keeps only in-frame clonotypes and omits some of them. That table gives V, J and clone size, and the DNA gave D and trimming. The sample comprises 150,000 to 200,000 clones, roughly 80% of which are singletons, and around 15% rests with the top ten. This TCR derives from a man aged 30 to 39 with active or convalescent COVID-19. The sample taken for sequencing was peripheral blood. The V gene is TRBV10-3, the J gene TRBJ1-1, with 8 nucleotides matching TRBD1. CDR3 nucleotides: TGTGCCATCATGCAGGGGGCGGGCACTGAAGCTTTCTTT. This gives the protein CAIMQGAGTEAFF.